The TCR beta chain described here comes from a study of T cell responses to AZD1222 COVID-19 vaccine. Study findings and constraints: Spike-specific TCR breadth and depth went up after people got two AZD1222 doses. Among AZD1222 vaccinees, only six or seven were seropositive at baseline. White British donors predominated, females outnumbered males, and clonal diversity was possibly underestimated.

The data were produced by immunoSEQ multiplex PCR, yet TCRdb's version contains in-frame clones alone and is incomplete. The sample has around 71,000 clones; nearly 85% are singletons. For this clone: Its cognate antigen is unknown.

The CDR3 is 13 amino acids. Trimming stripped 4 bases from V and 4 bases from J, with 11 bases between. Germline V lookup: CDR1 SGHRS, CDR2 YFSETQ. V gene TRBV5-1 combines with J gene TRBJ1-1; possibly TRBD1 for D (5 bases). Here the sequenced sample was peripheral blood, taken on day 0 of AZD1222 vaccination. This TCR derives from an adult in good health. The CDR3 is CASSQGGGTEAFF. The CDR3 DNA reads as TGCGCCAGCAGCCAAGGCGGGGGCACTGAAGCTTTCTTT.